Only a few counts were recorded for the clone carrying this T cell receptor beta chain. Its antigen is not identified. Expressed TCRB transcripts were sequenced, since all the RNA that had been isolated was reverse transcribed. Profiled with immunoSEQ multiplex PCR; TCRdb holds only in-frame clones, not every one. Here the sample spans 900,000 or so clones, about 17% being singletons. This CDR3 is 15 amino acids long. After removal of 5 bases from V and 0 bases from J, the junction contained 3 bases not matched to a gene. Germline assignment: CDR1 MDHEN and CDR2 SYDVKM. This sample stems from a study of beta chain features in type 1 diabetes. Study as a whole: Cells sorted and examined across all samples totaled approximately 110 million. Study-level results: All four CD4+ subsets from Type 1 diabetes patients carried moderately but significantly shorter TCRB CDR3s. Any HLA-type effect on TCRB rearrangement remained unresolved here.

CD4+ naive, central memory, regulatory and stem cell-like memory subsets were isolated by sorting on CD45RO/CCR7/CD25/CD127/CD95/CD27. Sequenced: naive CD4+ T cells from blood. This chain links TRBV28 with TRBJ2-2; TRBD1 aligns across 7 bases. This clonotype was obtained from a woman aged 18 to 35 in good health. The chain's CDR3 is CASSRGTANTGELFF. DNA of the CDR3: TGTGCCAGCAGTAGAGGGACAGCGAACACCGGGGAGCTGTTTTTT.